This TCR beta chain was obtained from a study of OX40 agonist ivuxolimab in advanced cancers. Study results and caveats: The antigen specificity of the peripheral T cells (those that were expanded) was not determined.

Only in-frame clones appear in the TCRdb table, and some are missing; sequencing was by immunoSEQ multiplex PCR. The repertoire holds fewer than 55,000 clones, with 84% as singletons. Notes on this clone: Its specificity is unknown.

The CDR3 covers 18 residues. V was shortened by 7 bases and J by 1 base, with 24 bases between the two germline ends. CDR1 SGDLS and CDR2 YYNGEE come from the germline V gene. Specimen: CD4+ or CD8+ T cells sorted from blood, collected in a trial of the OX40 agonist ivuxolimab. V and J are TRBV9 and TRBJ2-1, with a tentative D call TRBD1 (6 bases). The TCR sequence derives from an adult with an advanced solid tumor such as melanoma, head and neck, liver or kidney cancer. The CDR3 reads CASSLPTTGQTSYNEQFF. The CDR3 region has the DNA TGTGCCAGCTCCTTACCAACAACGGGACAAACATCCTACAATGAGCAGTTCTTC.